Below, 25 T cell receptor beta chains from the same sample are listed, as sequenced in a study of shared clonotypes between healthy human individuals. The data were produced by immunoSEQ multiplex PCR, yet TCRdb's version contains in-frame clones alone and is incomplete. The repertoire holds around 2.3 million clones, approximately 95% seen once, with around 0.13% in the top ten. Sequences were obtained from naive CD4+ T cells sorted from blood. Subset meaning: CD45RA+ positively selected. The receptors stem from a man between 18 and 29 years old in good health.

In the case of this clone: Compared with germline, one end of the junction differs, possibly owing to a read error. CDR3 sequence reads: CASSLAPGRDYEQYF. CDR3 DNA: TGTGCTAGCAGCTTAGCGCCGGGACGGGACTACGAGCAGTACTTC. V is TRBV7-7 and J is TRBJ2-7; D possibly matches TRBD1 or TRBD2 (5 bases each). CDR3 size: 15 residues. Germline lookup yields CDR1 SSHAT and CDR2 FNYEAQ (reference sequence).

The J gene is TRBJ2-5, the V gene TRBV5-1; no clear D. Germline CDR1 reads SGHRS; CDR2 reads YFSETQ. V lost 2 bases and J lost 3, with 8 bases in between. The CDR3 contains 13 residues. CDR3 amino acids: CASSFGSEETQYF. The CDR3 DNA reads as TGCGCCAGCAGCTTCGGGTCTGAAGAGACCCAGTACTTC.

V usage is TRBV6-4 and J usage is TRBJ1-5, with TRBD1 matching 7 bases. Per germline, CDR1 MRHNA and CDR2 SNTAGT. The V segment lost 6 bases and the J segment 4 bases; nucleotides outside the gene matches: 12. This CDR3 comprises 16 residues. CDR3 bases: TGTGCCAGCAGCCACAGGGGCCAAACTTCAAATCAGCCCCAGCATTTT. It yields the protein CASSHRGQTSNQPQHF.

The gene calls are TRBV7-9 and TRBJ2-4, with 8 bases lining up with TRBD2. The ends lost 2 bases at V and 8 bases at J; junction bases unmatched: 8. The CDR3 is 15 amino acids. Germline V gene data show CDR1 as SEHNR and CDR2 as FQNEAQ (reference sequence). This CDR3 reads CASSLQLAGGDIQYF. Here the CDR3 DNA reads TGTGCCAGCAGCTTACAACTCGCCGGGGGGGACATTCAGTACTTC. The whole variable domain, filled in from reference TRBV7-9 and TRBJ2-4, reads DTGVSQNPRHKITKRGQNVTFRCDPISEHNRLYWYRQTLGQGPEFLTYFQNEAQLEKSRLLSDRFSAERPKGSFSTLEIQRTEQGDSAMYLCASSLQLAGGDIQYFGAGTRLSVL.

This chain uses TRBV10-3 with TRBJ1-1; no clear D gene. The CDR3 consists of 14 residues. The V and J ends lost 3 bases and 4 bases respectively, with 12 bases between them. Germline V CDR1 and CDR2: ENHRY, SYGVKD. CDR3 amino acids: CAISDGLEATEAFF. In nucleotides, the CDR3 is TGTGCCATCAGTGACGGGTTAGAGGCCACTGAAGCTTTCTTT.

The rearrangement joins TRBV6-5 to TRBJ1-1, with D hard to call. Looked up from germline, CDR1 is MNHEY and CDR2 is SVGAGI. The CDR3 is 13 amino acids. The V end was cut by 1 base, the J end by 3 bases, with 6 bases between. For the CDR3, the DNA is TGTGCCAGCAGTTACTATCAGGACACTGAAGCTTTCTTT. It codes for CASSYYQDTEAFF.

The chain couples TRBV29-1 to TRBJ1-2; D not resolved. The CDR3 consists of 12 residues. Germline CDR1 reads SQVTM; CDR2 reads ANQGSEA. With 4 bases removed from V and 5 bases from J, the gap between germline ends came to 11 bases. The CDR3: CSVAGGEYGYTF. The CDR3 DNA sequence: TGCAGCGTTGCGGGCGGAGAATATGGCTACACCTTC. The whole variable domain, remainder taken from reference TRBV29-1 and TRBJ1-2, is SAVISQKPSRDICQRGTSLTIQCQVDSQVTMMFWYRQQPGQSLTLIATANQGSEATYESGFVIDKFPISRPNLTFSTLTVSNMSPEDSSIYLCSVAGGEYGYTFGSGTRLTVV.

The genes are TRBV5-1 and TRBJ1-6; D call uncertain. CDR3 size: 13 residues. CDR1 is SGHRS, CDR2 YFSETQ, per germline. The V gene lost 4 bases and the J gene lost 9 bases, with 11 bases spanning the gap. The CDR3 region is CASSSQSGSPLHF. CDR3 nucleotides: TGCGCCAGCAGCAGTCAATCGGGTTCACCCCTCCACTTT.

The chain is built from TRBV7-2 and TRBJ2-3, with D perhaps TRBD1 (6 bases). V lost 3 bases, J lost 0 bases, and 10 bases lay in between. CDR1 and CDR2 from the germline V gene are SGHTA and FQGNSA. This CDR3 has 15 amino acids. CDR3 amino acids: CASSFRGHSTDTQYF. The CDR3, as DNA: TGTGCCAGCAGCTTTAGGGGACATAGCACAGATACGCAGTATTTT.

The rearrangement links TRBV11-2 to TRBJ2-2, with D hard to call. Germline V gene lookup returns CDR1 SGHAT and CDR2 FQNNGV. V lost 0 bases to trimming and J lost 6 bases, with 11 bases between them. This CDR3 contains 15 residues. The CDR3 loop reads CASSLDVWAPGELFF. The CDR3 nucleotides read TGTGCCAGCAGCTTAGATGTATGGGCCCCCGGGGAGCTGTTTTTT. Full variable domain (outside the CDR3, taken from reference TRBV11-2 and TRBJ2-2): EAGVAQSPRYKIIEKRQSVAFWCNPISGHATLYWYQQILGQGPKLLIQFQNNGVVDDSQLPKDRFSAERLKGVDSTLKIQPAKLEDSAVYLCASSLDVWAPGELFFGEGSRLTVL.

V is TRBV5-5 and J is TRBJ2-7; 9 positions match TRBD1. This CDR3 is 14 amino acids long. Trimming removed 4 bases from V and 6 bases from J; junction bases left unmatched: 8. Germline loops: CDR1 SGHKS, CDR2 YYEKEE (reference sequence). CDR3 region: CASSLGQGISEQYF. As DNA, the CDR3 is TGTGCCAGCAGCCTGGGACAGGGTATCAGCGAGCAGTACTTC.

CDR3: CASARDRDLYIPNEKLFF. The CDR3 DNA follows: TGTGCCAGTGCTCGGGACAGGGATCTTTACATCCCGAATGAAAAACTGTTTTTT. The chain combines TRBV19 with TRBJ1-4; 9 positions agree with TRBD1. The V and J ends lost 8 bases and 5 bases, in that order; junction bases with no gene match: 18. Germline CDR1 reads LNHDA; CDR2 reads SQIVND (reference sequence). CDR3 length: 18 residues.

This chain links TRBV29-1 with TRBJ2-5; D is ambiguous. CDR3 length equals 11 residues. Germline CDR1 SQVTM, CDR2 ANQGSEA. V was shortened by 7 bases and J by 3 bases, with 9 bases between the two germline ends. The chain's CDR3 is CSAKHKETQYF. The CDR3 DNA follows: TGCAGCGCCAAACACAAAGAGACCCAGTACTTC.

The chain carries TRBV7-9 and TRBJ2-5; 7 nucleotides agree with TRBD1. Germline V gene data show CDR1 as SEHNR and CDR2 as FQNEAQ (reference sequence). The CDR3 consists of 15 residues. Germline trimming cut 5 bases from V and 2 bases from J; bases unmatched to any gene: 8. The CDR3 sequence: CASSPNPGGQETQYF. The CDR3 coding sequence is TGTGCCAGCAGCCCCAACCCAGGGGGACAAGAGACCCAGTACTTC.

The chain combines TRBV4-1 with TRBJ2-7; no clear D gene. This CDR3 contains 11 residues. Germline-derived CDR1 and CDR2 are MGHRA and YSYEKL. Trimming left V 1 base short and J 6 bases short, with 4 bases between. CDR3 amino acids: CASSQGREQYF. CDR3 DNA sequence: TGCGCCAGCAGCCAAGGGCGCGAGCAGTACTTC.

J is TRBJ2-1 and V is TRBV30; 13 bases match TRBD2. Germline V gene sequence: CDR1 GTSNPN, CDR2 SVGIG (reference sequence). V gave up 0 bases and J gave up 0 bases; unmatched junction bases: 8. The length of the CDR3 is 19 residues. Written as DNA, the CDR3 is TGTGCCTGGAGTGTACTTCGGACTAGCGGGAGTAGCTCCTACAATGAGCAGTTCTTC. Translated: CAWSVLRTSGSSSYNEQFF.

This clone was counted a single time. The chain couples TRBV14 to TRBJ1-2; tentatively, D is TRBD1 (6 bases). V was clipped by 4 bases and J by 7 bases, with 13 bases between them. The CDR3 is 13 amino acids. Germline assignment: CDR1 SGHDN and CDR2 FVKESK. This CDR3 reads CASSRSGEGGYTF. CDR3 coding DNA: TGTGCCAGCAGCCGATCAGGGGAGGGTGGCTACACCTTC.

The CDR3 sequence: CASSVGTALNTEAFF. The CDR3 DNA follows: TGTGCCAGCAGTGTTGGGACCGCGTTGAACACTGAAGCTTTCTTT. The rearrangement uses TRBV6-1 and TRBJ1-1, with D tentatively TRBD1 (5 bases). The V gene lost 4 bases and the J gene lost 0 bases, with 12 bases spanning the gap. CDR3 size: 15 residues. From germline, CDR1 is MNHNS and CDR2 SASEGT.

This chain connects TRBV6-6 to TRBJ2-1; D is uncertain. Germline V gene sequence: CDR1 MNHNY, CDR2 SVGAGI (reference sequence). The CDR3 spans 12 residues. With 5 bases removed from V and 7 bases from J, the gap between germline ends came to 9 bases. Here the CDR3 DNA reads TGTGCCAGCAGTCCCGAGTTGAATGAGCAGTTCTTC. Protein product: CASSPELNEQFF.

V gene TRBV5-6 combines with J gene TRBJ2-7; D not certain. Germline-derived CDR1 and CDR2 are SGHDT and YYEEEE. The CDR3 contains 11 residues. V shed 0 bases and J shed 8 bases, with 6 bases lying between them. Here the CDR3 reads CASSLVFQQYF. The CDR3 DNA reads TGTGCCAGCAGCTTGGTATTCCAGCAGTACTTC.

J is TRBJ2-2 and V is TRBV7-3; the D gene is possibly TRBD1 (5 bases). The CDR3 sequence is 13 residues long. Germline V lookup: CDR1 SGHTA, CDR2 FQGTGA. V was trimmed by 4 bases and J by 4 bases, leaving 7 bases between them. The chain's CDR3 is CASSYRTTGELFF. The CDR3 DNA sequence: TGTGCCAGCAGCTACAGGACCACCGGGGAGCTGTTTTTT.

The chain joins TRBV7-2 to TRBJ2-3, with D hard to call. This CDR3 has 12 residues. Germline V gives CDR1 SGHTA, CDR2 FQGNSA. The V gene lost 10 bases and the J gene lost 3 bases, with 11 bases spanning the gap. In DNA, the CDR3 is TGTGCCACCTCATTTTTGACAGATACGCAGTATTTT. As protein: CATSFLTDTQYF.

This rearrangement joins TRBV11-2 to TRBJ1-6; D not certain. CDR1 is SGHAT and CDR2 is FQNNGV in the germline V gene. The CDR3 contains 15 residues. Trimming took off 5 bases at V and 7 bases at J, with 15 bases between the two ends. The CDR3 DNA is TGTGCCAGCAGCCCCCGGACCGATCCCAATTCACCCCTCCACTTT. It codes for CASSPRTDPNSPLHF.

This sequence joins TRBV7-2 and TRBJ2-7; D is unresolved. The CDR3 has 13 residues. V lost 6 bases and J 4 bases, leaving 13 bases between the germline ends. Germline V gives CDR1 SGHTA, CDR2 FQGNSA. CDR3: CASSSPPRYEQYF. The CDR3 DNA reads TGTGCCAGCAGTTCCCCCCCTCGGTACGAGCAGTACTTC.

The genes are TRBV28 and TRBJ2-6; TRBD2 might be the D (6 bases). Per the germline V gene, CDR1 is MDHEN and CDR2 is SYDVKM. The V end was cut by 6 bases, the J end by 0 bases, with 18 bases between. This CDR3 has 18 residues. The DNA for the CDR3 is TGTGCCAGCAGGGCCCGCGGGACGCCCTTCTCTGGGGCCAACGTCCTGACTTTC. This codes for CASRARGTPFSGANVLTF.